This TCR beta chain was observed in a study of glioma-infiltrating T cells. General observations from the study: Non-neoplastic patients had below-expected tissue-blood divergence, while all gliomas exceeded expectation.

In germline, CDR1 is MDHEN, CDR2 SYDVKM. V gave up 6 bases and J gave up 6 bases, with 14 bases separating them. There are 14 residues in the CDR3. Amplification of TCR alpha and beta CDR3 regions from RNA used iRepertoire nested multiplex PCR. TCRdb itself ran the multiplex PCR reads through MiXCR, one entry per CDR3 protein. Of about 380,000 distinct CDR3 sequences listed, 41% are singletons. The table lists this clonotype with a count of one. The antigen remains undetermined. Sequenced material: glioma tissue, nonneoplastic brain tissue, or PBMCs (not recorded which). The sequence was obtained from a human donor with low-grade glioma or glioblastoma, undergoing nonglioma brain surgery, or in good health (not recorded which). The chain combines TRBV28 with TRBJ2-2, with D possibly being TRBD2 (6 bases). The CDR3 sequence: CASRDSGAPGELFF. The CDR3, as DNA: TGTGCCAGCAGAGATAGCGGAGCGCCCGGGGAGCTGTTTTTT.